A selection of T cell receptor beta chains follows, all from one sample in a study of T-cell reconstitution after alpha-beta-depleted transplantation in children. TCRdb redid the calling of the PCR reads with MiXCR, one entry per CDR3 protein. In the table there are more than 400,000 distinct CDR3 sequences, 43% of which are singletons. Sequenced material: PBMCs, taken before TCRalphabeta/CD19-depleted stem cell transplant. Every receptor here comes from a girl aged 2-15 years with aplastic anemia, due to receive a stem cell transplant. CDR3s include the opening cysteine and the closing phenylalanine or tryptophan. D genes are given only for firm matches. Rows give clone size only sometimes, using once, few, many, or a class for an expanded clone.

v_gene: TRBV29-1
abundance: many
j_gene: TRBJ2-7
d_gene: TRBD1
CDR3aa: CSVNEGQGAFEQYF
CDR3nt: TGCAGCGTAAACGAAGGACAGGGGGCGTTCGAGCAGTACTTC

v_gene: TRBV5-1
abundance: NA
j_gene: TRBJ2-7
d_gene: TRBD2
CDR3aa: CASSLVVGSGNHEQYF
CDR3nt: TGCGCCAGCAGCTTGGTTGTTGGTAGCGGGAACCACGAGCAGTACTTC

v_gene: TRBV29-1
abundance: NA
j_gene: TRBJ2-6
d_gene: NA
CDR3aa: CSAIEGSGANVLTF
CDR3nt: TGCAGCGCCATCGAAGGCTCTGGGGCCAACGTCCTGACTTTC

v_gene: TRBV6-1
abundance: NA
j_gene: TRBJ2-2
d_gene: TRBD2
CDR3aa: CASIERLAGITGELFF
CDR3nt: TGTGCCAGCATCGAGAGACTAGCGGGAATCACCGGGGAGCTGTTTTTT

v_gene: TRBV7-2
abundance: once
j_gene: TRBJ2-7
d_gene: TRBD2
CDR3aa: CASSLGLLAGVPYEQYF
CDR3nt: TGTGCCAGCAGCTTGGGACTCCTAGCGGGGGTCCCCTACGAGCAGTACTTC

v_gene: TRBV15
abundance: NA
j_gene: TRBJ2-3
d_gene: TRBD1
CDR3aa: CATSTSDRSTDTQYF
CDR3nt: TGTGCCACCAGCACATCGGACAGGTCGACAGATACGCAGTATTTT

v_gene: TRBV4-1
abundance: NA
j_gene: TRBJ2-1
d_gene: TRBD1
CDR3aa: CASSRPTGALYNEQFF
CDR3nt: TGCGCCAGCAGCCGCCCGACAGGGGCGCTCTACAATGAGCAGTTCTTC

v_gene: TRBV28
abundance: NA
j_gene: TRBJ1-2
d_gene: TRBD1
CDR3aa: CASSPPGTVRGYGYTF
CDR3nt: TGTGCCAGCAGTCCTCCCGGGACAGTCAGAGGGTATGGCTACACCTTC

v_gene: TRBV30
abundance: NA
j_gene: TRBJ1-1
d_gene: NA
CDR3aa: CAWSEAVRSEAFF
CDR3nt: TGTGCCTGGAGTGAGGCCGTTCGGTCTGAAGCTTTCTTT

v_gene: TRBV7-6
abundance: NA
j_gene: TRBJ2-3
d_gene: TRBD2
CDR3aa: CASSLGGLAGRLDTQYF
CDR3nt: TGTGCCAGCAGCTTAGGAGGACTAGCGGGGAGATTAGATACGCAGTATTTT

v_gene: TRBV7-9
abundance: many
j_gene: TRBJ2-4
d_gene: NA
CDR3aa: CASSLAGSDIQYF
CDR3nt: TGTGCCAGCAGCTTAGCGGGATCGGACATTCAGTACTTC

v_gene: TRBV20-1
abundance: few
j_gene: TRBJ2-5
d_gene: NA
CDR3aa: CSARGGSIETQYF
CDR3nt: TGCAGTGCCAGAGGGGGGTCCATTGAGACCCAGTACTTC

v_gene: TRBV5-5
abundance: many
j_gene: TRBJ2-7
d_gene: NA
CDR3aa: CASSFNSYEQYF
CDR3nt: TGTGCCAGCAGCTTTAACTCCTACGAGCAGTACTTC

v_gene: TRBV10-3
abundance: few
j_gene: TRBJ1-5
d_gene: NA
CDR3aa: CAISDTANGGNQPQHF
CDR3nt: TGTGCCATCAGTGATACGGCCAACGGCGGCAATCAGCCCCAGCATTTT

v_gene: TRBV28
abundance: once
j_gene: TRBJ2-7
d_gene: NA
CDR3aa: CASRVTKGSPYEQYF
CDR3nt: TGTGCCAGCAGAGTAACGAAAGGGAGTCCCTACGAGCAGTACTTC

v_gene: TRBV7-2
abundance: once
j_gene: TRBJ2-7
d_gene: TRBD1
CDR3aa: CASSLGAARGLGEQYF
CDR3nt: TGTGCCAGCAGCTTAGGGGCCGCCAGGGGGCTGGGCGAGCAGTACTTC

v_gene: TRBV20-1
abundance: few
j_gene: TRBJ2-1
d_gene: NA
CDR3aa: CSARVGGDHNEQFF
CDR3nt: TGCAGTGCTAGAGTAGGGGGGGACCACAATGAGCAGTTCTTC

v_gene: TRBV6-5
abundance: once
j_gene: TRBJ2-1
d_gene: NA
CDR3aa: CASSYLLAGNNEQFF
CDR3nt: TGTGCCAGCAGTTACTTGCTAGCAGGGAACAATGAGCAGTTCTTC

v_gene: TRBV28
abundance: NA
j_gene: TRBJ1-6
d_gene: NA
CDR3aa: CASIQGPTLHF
CDR3nt: TGTGCCAGCATACAGGGTCCTACCCTCCACTTT

v_gene: TRBV7-2
abundance: NA
j_gene: TRBJ1-5
d_gene: NA
CDR3aa: CASSLEGWQPQHF
CDR3nt: TGTGCCAGCAGCTTAGAGGGATGGCAGCCCCAGCATTTT

v_gene: TRBV5-1
abundance: NA
j_gene: TRBJ2-3
d_gene: TRBD2
CDR3aa: CASSLGSSGGDTQYF
CDR3nt: TGCGCCAGCAGCTTGGGGTCTAGCGGTGGCGATACGCAGTATTTT

v_gene: TRBV20-1
abundance: NA
j_gene: TRBJ1-2
d_gene: NA
CDR3aa: CSAQSQGQGSYGYTF
CDR3nt: TGCAGTGCCCAGAGTCAGGGTCAGGGATCCTATGGCTACACCTTC

v_gene: TRBV9
abundance: few
j_gene: TRBJ2-3
d_gene: NA
CDR3aa: CASSEGTVEGDTQYF
CDR3nt: TGTGCCAGCAGCGAAGGGACCGTCGAAGGAGATACGCAGTATTTT

v_gene: TRBV5-1
abundance: many
j_gene: TRBJ1-2
d_gene: NA
CDR3aa: CASSLNREAGYTF
CDR3nt: TGCGCCAGCAGCTTGAACAGGGAAGCTGGCTACACCTTC

v_gene: TRBV7-2
abundance: NA
j_gene: TRBJ2-3
d_gene: TRBD2
CDR3aa: CASSLGPVAGGDTQYF
CDR3nt: TGTGCCAGCAGCTTAGGACCGGTAGCGGGAGGAGATACGCAGTATTTT

v_gene: TRBV29-1
abundance: NA
j_gene: TRBJ2-3
d_gene: TRBD1
CDR3aa: CSVVPGQGSDTQYF
CDR3nt: TGCAGCGTGGTACCGGGACAGGGGTCAGATACGCAGTATTTT

v_gene: TRBV5-6
abundance: NA
j_gene: TRBJ1-6
d_gene: TRBD1
CDR3aa: CASSIGQGQSPLHF
CDR3nt: TGTGCCAGCAGCATCGGACAGGGGCAATCACCCCTCCACTTT

v_gene: TRBV20-1
abundance: NA
j_gene: TRBJ2-1
d_gene: TRBD2
CDR3aa: CSAWTSNSNEQFF
CDR3nt: TGCAGTGCGTGGACTAGCAATTCCAATGAGCAGTTCTTC

v_gene: TRBV5-1
abundance: NA
j_gene: TRBJ1-3
d_gene: TRBD1
CDR3aa: CASSSSGTAIYF
CDR3nt: TGCGCCAGCAGCAGCTCGGGGACAGCCATATATTTT

v_gene: TRBV7-2
abundance: few
j_gene: TRBJ2-6
d_gene: NA
CDR3aa: CASSSLGQSSGANVLTF
CDR3nt: TGTGCCAGCAGCTCTCTAGGACAGAGCTCTGGGGCCAACGTCCTGACTTTC

v_gene: TRBV20-1
abundance: NA
j_gene: TRBJ2-7
d_gene: TRBD1
CDR3aa: CSARDVGTGVIYEQYF
CDR3nt: TGCAGTGCTAGAGATGTAGGGACAGGGGTAATTTACGAGCAGTACTTC

v_gene: TRBV3-1
abundance: NA
j_gene: TRBJ2-2
d_gene: TRBD1
CDR3aa: CASSPAGTGRSGELFF
CDR3nt: TGTGCCAGCAGCCCCGCCGGGACAGGGAGGTCCGGGGAGCTGTTTTTT

v_gene: TRBV7-2
abundance: many
j_gene: TRBJ2-1
d_gene: NA
CDR3aa: CASSRQGGVSYNEQFF
CDR3nt: TGTGCCAGCAGCAGGCAGGGGGGGGTCTCCTACAATGAGCAGTTCTTC

v_gene: TRBV7-9
abundance: many
j_gene: TRBJ1-2
d_gene: TRBD1
CDR3aa: CASSQPGTGDAYGYTF
CDR3nt: TGTGCCAGCAGCCAGCCAGGGACAGGGGATGCCTATGGCTACACCTTC

v_gene: TRBV4-1
abundance: NA
j_gene: TRBJ2-7
d_gene: TRBD2
CDR3aa: CASSQGGTGGNEQYF
CDR3nt: TGCGCCAGCAGCCAAGGGGGGACGGGAGGCAACGAGCAGTACTTC

v_gene: TRBV6-2/TRBV6-3
abundance: NA
j_gene: TRBJ2-5
d_gene: NA
CDR3aa: CASSHGGPGQETQYF
CDR3nt: TGTGCCAGCAGCCACGGGGGGCCGGGACAAGAGACCCAGTACTTC

v_gene: TRBV29-1
abundance: NA
j_gene: TRBJ2-1
d_gene: NA
CDR3aa: CSVDAGGHGEQFF
CDR3nt: TGCAGCGTTGACGCCGGGGGGCACGGTGAGCAGTTCTTC

v_gene: TRBV6-6
abundance: few
j_gene: TRBJ1-1
d_gene: NA
CDR3aa: CASNGNTEAFF
CDR3nt: TGTGCCAGCAACGGGAACACTGAAGCTTTCTTT

v_gene: TRBV12-3/TRBV12-4
abundance: many
j_gene: TRBJ2-1
d_gene: TRBD2
CDR3aa: CASSPLAGGRHEQFF
CDR3nt: TGTGCCAGCAGTCCTCTAGCGGGAGGACGGCATGAGCAGTTCTTC

v_gene: TRBV24-1
abundance: NA
j_gene: TRBJ2-5
d_gene: NA
CDR3aa: CATSDSSKETQYF
CDR3nt: TGTGCCACCAGTGATAGTAGCAAAGAGACCCAGTACTTC

v_gene: TRBV12-3/TRBV12-4
abundance: NA
j_gene: TRBJ1-1
d_gene: TRBD1
CDR3aa: CASRMGQGNTEAFF
CDR3nt: TGTGCCAGCAGAATGGGACAGGGGAACACTGAAGCTTTCTTT

v_gene: TRBV20-1
abundance: few
j_gene: TRBJ2-7
d_gene: TRBD2
CDR3aa: CSASGAGGISYEQYF
CDR3nt: TGCAGTGCTAGCGGGGCGGGAGGGATATCCTACGAGCAGTACTTC

v_gene: TRBV15
abundance: NA
j_gene: TRBJ2-1
d_gene: NA
CDR3aa: CATSRELGGISLTSYNEQFF
CDR3nt: TGTGCCACCAGCAGAGAGTTAGGGGGAATATCTTTAACTTCCTACAATGAGCAGTTCTTC

v_gene: TRBV20-1
abundance: NA
j_gene: TRBJ2-5
d_gene: TRBD2
CDR3aa: CSARLAGASETQYF
CDR3nt: TGCAGTGCTAGGTTAGCGGGAGCCTCAGAGACCCAGTACTTC

v_gene: TRBV3-1
abundance: NA
j_gene: TRBJ2-5
d_gene: NA
CDR3aa: CASSQITARETQYF
CDR3nt: TGTGCCAGCAGCCAAATCACCGCCCGAGAGACCCAGTACTTC

v_gene: TRBV5-4
abundance: few
j_gene: TRBJ2-1
d_gene: NA
CDR3aa: CASSSDSSYNEQFF
CDR3nt: TGTGCCAGCAGCTCCGACAGTTCCTACAATGAGCAGTTCTTC

v_gene: TRBV20-1
abundance: few
j_gene: TRBJ2-1
d_gene: TRBD2
CDR3aa: CSATQFSGRAYNEQFF
CDR3nt: TGCAGTGCCACCCAATTTAGCGGGAGGGCCTACAATGAGCAGTTCTTC